Listed below are T cell receptor beta chains from one sample, sequenced in a study of response to subunit inactivated influenza vaccine. Via MiXCR, TCRdb re-called the RT-PCR reads, giving one row per CDR3 protein. There are about 540,000 distinct CDR3 sequences in the sample; about 14% occur only once, and 11% lies in the top ten. The material sequenced was PBMCs from blood, taken approximately 12 days after vaccination. The receptor set was obtained from a man aged 50-59 years who received an inactivated influenza vaccine. Each CDR3 is given with its conserved first and last residue. D genes are given only for firm matches. Clone size appears in some rows only: once, few, many, or a class for an expanded clone.

d_gene: -
abundance: -
j_gene: TRBJ1-1
v_gene: TRBV11-2
CDR3nt: TGTGCCAGCAGCTTAGGGGCCTTAGTGTCCATGAACACTGAAGCTTTCTTT
CDR3aa: CASSLGALVSMNTEAFF

d_gene: TRBD1
abundance: few
j_gene: TRBJ1-3
v_gene: TRBV6-2/TRBV6-3
CDR3nt: TGTGCCAGCAGCCGGATCGGGACAGGGGCCAGCTCTGGAAACACCATATATTTT
CDR3aa: CASSRIGTGASSGNTIYF

d_gene: -
abundance: few
j_gene: TRBJ2-1
v_gene: TRBV29-1
CDR3nt: TGCAGCGTTGGGGGGACTTACGGGGGTGAGCAGTTCTTC
CDR3aa: CSVGGTYGGEQFF

d_gene: TRBD2
abundance: few
j_gene: TRBJ2-1
v_gene: TRBV7-3
CDR3nt: TGTGCCAGCAGCCGGGTAAGCGGGAGATACAATGAGCAGTTCTTC
CDR3aa: CASSRVSGRYNEQFF

d_gene: TRBD1
abundance: few
j_gene: TRBJ2-5
v_gene: TRBV5-6
CDR3nt: TGTGCCAGCAGCTCCAAAGGACAGGGATGGGTAGAGACCCAGTACTTC
CDR3aa: CASSSKGQGWVETQYF

d_gene: -
abundance: -
j_gene: TRBJ2-7
v_gene: TRBV6-2/TRBV6-3
CDR3nt: TGTGCCAGCAGTTCGTTGGGGCTGGGAGAGCAGTACTTC
CDR3aa: CASSSLGLGEQYF

d_gene: -
abundance: few
j_gene: TRBJ2-3
v_gene: TRBV6-1
CDR3nt: TGTGCCAGCAGGTCCGGGACGAGAGGCACAGATACGCAGTATTTT
CDR3aa: CASRSGTRGTDTQYF

d_gene: -
abundance: many
j_gene: TRBJ2-2
v_gene: TRBV7-2
CDR3nt: TGTGCCAGCAGCTTAGAGGGGTTCCTGGGCACCGGGGAGCTGTTTTTT
CDR3aa: CASSLEGFLGTGELFF

d_gene: -
abundance: -
j_gene: TRBJ1-5
v_gene: TRBV7-2
CDR3nt: TGTGCCAGCAGCTCGGAAACGGTACAGCCCCAGCATTTT
CDR3aa: CASSSETVQPQHF

d_gene: -
abundance: -
j_gene: TRBJ2-5
v_gene: TRBV7-9
CDR3nt: TGTGCCAGCAGCTTAGCGTCTTTCGTCAGCGTAGAGACCCAGTACTTC
CDR3aa: CASSLASFVSVETQYF

d_gene: -
abundance: few
j_gene: TRBJ1-1
v_gene: TRBV5-1
CDR3nt: TGCGCCAGCGGCACCGGAGGGAGCACTGAAGCTTTCTTT
CDR3aa: CASGTGGSTEAFF

d_gene: TRBD2
abundance: -
j_gene: TRBJ2-3
v_gene: TRBV5-1
CDR3nt: TGCGCCAGCAGCTTGTCTCTAGCGGGGAGCACAGATACGCAGTATTTT
CDR3aa: CASSLSLAGSTDTQYF

d_gene: -
abundance: many
j_gene: TRBJ2-3
v_gene: TRBV12-3/TRBV12-4
CDR3nt: TGTGCCAGCAGTTTCGGGGGATTGGGAGATACGCAGTATTTT
CDR3aa: CASSFGGLGDTQYF

d_gene: -
abundance: few
j_gene: TRBJ2-5
v_gene: TRBV7-2
CDR3nt: TGTGCCAGCAGCTTAGGTGGGAGGCAACAAGAGACCCAGTACTTC
CDR3aa: CASSLGGRQQETQYF

d_gene: -
abundance: -
j_gene: TRBJ1-3
v_gene: TRBV4-1
CDR3nt: TGCGCCAGCAGCCAAGAACAGGGCGGAGGGAACACCATATATTTT
CDR3aa: CASSQEQGGGNTIYF

d_gene: TRBD2
abundance: few
j_gene: TRBJ2-2
v_gene: TRBV6-1
CDR3nt: TGTGCCAGCAGTACAGGACTAGCGAACACCGGGGAGCTGTTTTTT
CDR3aa: CASSTGLANTGELFF

d_gene: -
abundance: few
j_gene: TRBJ2-5
v_gene: TRBV11-2
CDR3nt: TGTGCCAGCAGCTACCTAGCAGATTTGTACCAAGAGACCCAGTACTTC
CDR3aa: CASSYLADLYQETQYF

d_gene: TRBD2
abundance: -
j_gene: TRBJ2-7
v_gene: TRBV10-3
CDR3nt: TGTGCCGTCGCCGGGACTAGCGACTACGAGCAGTACTTC
CDR3aa: CAVAGTSDYEQYF

d_gene: -
abundance: -
j_gene: TRBJ2-3
v_gene: TRBV11-2
CDR3nt: TGTGCCAGCAGCACCCGAATAGGAGGCACAGATACGCAGTATTTT
CDR3aa: CASSTRIGGTDTQYF

d_gene: TRBD2
abundance: -
j_gene: TRBJ2-1
v_gene: TRBV29-1
CDR3nt: TGCAGCGTTTCTGCTAGCGGGACCCCCTACAATGAGCAGTTCTTC
CDR3aa: CSVSASGTPYNEQFF

d_gene: -
abundance: -
j_gene: TRBJ2-7
v_gene: TRBV9
CDR3nt: TGTGCCAGCAGCGTAGCCGCGGAGGTAGTTCGCGACGAGCAGTACTTC
CDR3aa: CASSVAAEVVRDEQYF

d_gene: -
abundance: -
j_gene: TRBJ1-6
v_gene: TRBV27
CDR3nt: TGTGCCAGCAGTTTTGGAACCCTGGGTTCACCCCTCCACTTT
CDR3aa: CASSFGTLGSPLHF

d_gene: -
abundance: few
j_gene: TRBJ2-1
v_gene: TRBV6-5
CDR3nt: TGTGCCAGCAGTAACAGCAATGAGCAGTTCTTC
CDR3aa: CASSNSNEQFF

d_gene: -
abundance: -
j_gene: TRBJ2-7
v_gene: TRBV27
CDR3nt: TGTGCCAGCAGTTTATCGTGGGACACATTCTACGAGCAGTACTTC
CDR3aa: CASSLSWDTFYEQYF

d_gene: -
abundance: -
j_gene: TRBJ2-3
v_gene: TRBV19
CDR3nt: TGTGCCAGTAGTAAAAGATTAGCGGAAATCACAGATACGCAGTATTTT
CDR3aa: CASSKRLAEITDTQYF

d_gene: TRBD1
abundance: few
j_gene: TRBJ1-5
v_gene: TRBV28
CDR3nt: TGTGCCAGCACTGTACAGGGGGCGAGGAATCAGCCCCAGCATTTT
CDR3aa: CASTVQGARNQPQHF

d_gene: TRBD1
abundance: -
j_gene: TRBJ2-3
v_gene: TRBV5-5
CDR3nt: TGTGCCAGCAGCTTGGTTCGGGGACAGGGGGCGGAAGATACGCAGTATTTT
CDR3aa: CASSLVRGQGAEDTQYF

d_gene: -
abundance: few
j_gene: TRBJ2-7
v_gene: TRBV4-3
CDR3nt: TGCGCCAGCAGCCAAGATCTGGTGGGAAGCTCCTACGAGCAGTACTTC
CDR3aa: CASSQDLVGSSYEQYF

d_gene: -
abundance: few
j_gene: TRBJ2-7
v_gene: TRBV6-2/TRBV6-3
CDR3nt: TGTGCCAGCAGTTCCGCCAAGAGCTCCTACGAGCAGTACTTC
CDR3aa: CASSSAKSSYEQYF

d_gene: TRBD1
abundance: -
j_gene: TRBJ2-7
v_gene: TRBV7-9
CDR3nt: TGTGCCAGCAGCCTGGGAGTGGGACAGCCCTACGAGCAGTACTTC
CDR3aa: CASSLGVGQPYEQYF

d_gene: -
abundance: few
j_gene: TRBJ2-2
v_gene: TRBV2
CDR3nt: TGTGCCAGCAGTTTATCGGGACGGATAAACACCGGGGAGCTGTTTTTT
CDR3aa: CASSLSGRINTGELFF

d_gene: -
abundance: few
j_gene: TRBJ2-1
v_gene: TRBV2
CDR3nt: TGTGCCAGCAGTGAAGCGCCGGTCGCGCAGTGGCGGGGTGGTGAGCAGTTCTTC
CDR3aa: CASSEAPVAQWRGGEQFF

d_gene: -
abundance: few
j_gene: TRBJ2-1
v_gene: TRBV11-2
CDR3nt: TGTGCCAGCAGCTTCCCCCAGAACTCCTACAATGAGCAGTTCTTC
CDR3aa: CASSFPQNSYNEQFF

d_gene: -
abundance: -
j_gene: TRBJ2-7
v_gene: TRBV19
CDR3nt: TGTGCCAGTAGCGAACGGCCGAACAGGGGGGGCGAGCAGTACTTC
CDR3aa: CASSERPNRGGEQYF

d_gene: -
abundance: few
j_gene: TRBJ2-5
v_gene: TRBV20-1
CDR3nt: TGCAGTGCTATTGGGAGAAGGGAGACCCAGTACTTC
CDR3aa: CSAIGRRETQYF

d_gene: TRBD2
abundance: many
j_gene: TRBJ2-3
v_gene: TRBV5-6
CDR3nt: TGTGCCAGCAGCGGATCGGGACTAGCGCAAGATACGCAGTATTTT
CDR3aa: CASSGSGLAQDTQYF

d_gene: -
abundance: few
j_gene: TRBJ1-3
v_gene: TRBV9
CDR3nt: TGTGCCAGCAGTCAATCAAGTCTCTCTGGAAACACCATATATTTT
CDR3aa: CASSQSSLSGNTIYF

d_gene: TRBD2
abundance: few
j_gene: TRBJ2-7
v_gene: TRBV3-1
CDR3nt: TGTGCCAGCAGGCTACAACTAGCGGGGGGCCCCTACGAGCAGTACTTC
CDR3aa: CASRLQLAGGPYEQYF

d_gene: TRBD1
abundance: -
j_gene: TRBJ2-7
v_gene: TRBV6-1
CDR3nt: TGTGCCAGCCAGGCCGGGACAGGACCCTACGAGCAGTACTTC
CDR3aa: CASQAGTGPYEQYF

d_gene: -
abundance: few
j_gene: TRBJ2-7
v_gene: TRBV20-1
CDR3nt: TGCAGTGCTAGAGTCCAGGGGCCCTACGAGCAGTACTTC
CDR3aa: CSARVQGPYEQYF